These T cell receptor beta chains were read from a single sample in a study of cytomegalovirus exposure and HLA in healthy donors. Assay used: immunoSEQ multiplex PCR; TCRdb lists only in-frame clones, some missing. The sample has about 190,000 clones, about 70% seen once. The specimen was PBMCs. These receptors were collected from a woman aged 30 to 39 in good health and CMV-seronegative. CDR3s include the opening cysteine and the closing phenylalanine or tryptophan.

v_call	j_call	cdr3_aa
TRBV5-8	TRBJ2-5	CASSLDSQETQYF
TRBV7-2	TRBJ2-7	CASSPSRSSYEQYF
TRBV29-1	TRBJ2-7	CSVRGGPYEQYF
TRBV7-5	TRBJ2-7	CVRSPLWRPTGGIEQYF
TRBV27	TRBJ1-1	CATHRTVNTEAFF
TRBV4-1	TRBJ1-2	CASSHRGLGYGYTF
TRBV7-2	TRBJ2-3	CASSLVSGGASDTQYF
TRBV5-4	TRBJ1-3	CASSPGTPSGNTIYF
TRBV11-3	TRBJ2-3	CASSIGATRSDTQYF
TRBV7-3	TRBJ2-7	CASSLTAGATYEQYF
TRBV9	TRBJ2-2	CASSPRMNTGELFF
TRBV20-1	TRBJ2-3	CSARATDTQYF
TRBV30	TRBJ2-1	CAWTATTGGAEQFF
TRBV11-2	TRBJ1-1	CASTSLRGGTEAFF
TRBV28	TRBJ1-1	CASSLWGTGDNTEAFF
TRBV13	TRBJ2-3	CASSLSLAESTDTQYF
TRBV18	TRBJ2-6	CASSPAGQAAGANVLTF
TRBV30	TRBJ2-1	CAWSVLVSGGEQFF
TRBV12-5	TRBJ1-5	CASGLIGEGNQPQHF
TRBV9	TRBJ2-3	CASSVGLAGVTDTQYF
TRBV7-9	TRBJ1-1	CASSLGQNTEAFF
TRBV6-6	TRBJ1-2	CASSKDRLYGYTF
TRBV11-2	TRBJ2-1	CASSLVGGPYNEQFF
TRBV14	TRBJ1-6	CASSATGQGEPPLHF
TRBV30	TRBJ1-2	CAWSAGFGAYPGAYGYTF
TRBV6-7	TRBJ1-4	CASSYLEKLFF
TRBV10-1	TRBJ1-1	CASSESGTGGLSDTEAFF
TRBV27	TRBJ2-5	CASSTSGTSGAETQYF
TRBV25-1	TRBJ1-1	CASSERTDWTKAFF
TRBV2	TRBJ1-2	CASSEGRTYSGYTF
TRBV10-3	TRBJ2-5	CAISEQGGRWETQYF
TRBV2	TRBJ2-5	CASSDYAGGRETQYF
TRBV27	TRBJ2-4	CASSSGLAKNIQYF
TRBV19	TRBJ2-7	CASSPRVSSYEQYF
TRBV5-4	TRBJ2-1	CASSLEAGDSYNEQFF
TRBV4-3	TRBJ2-2	CASSQDKSVWELFF
TRBV18	TRBJ2-5	CASSRSGRETQYF
TRBV7-2	TRBJ1-2	CASSLRQGTGSTF
TRBV29-1	TRBJ1-1	CSVENSMNTEAFF
TRBV4-3	TRBJ2-2	CASSQLAGLNTGELFF
TRBV6-6	TRBJ1-2	CASMLTVYGYTF
TRBV4-1	TRBJ2-2	CASSQHPTGTGELFF
TRBV11-2	TRBJ1-1	CASSFIQGGAMNTEAFF
TRBV15	TRBJ2-3	CATSRDPSTDTQYF
TRBV4-1	TRBJ2-7	CASSVDRVYEQYF
TRBV13	TRBJ2-7	CASSLGGGAAGQYF
TRBV7-8	TRBJ2-1	CASSLLGLADYNEQFF
TRBV25-1	TRBJ2-4	CASMGWNRPNIQYF
TRBV6-5	TRBJ2-6	CASSYSPLSGANVLTF
TRBV5-1	TRBJ2-7	CASKVGGNKYEQYF
TRBV4-3	TRBJ2-1	CASSQASSGILNEQFF
TRBV6-5	TRBJ2-7	CASSYYSGTGANEQYF
TRBV5-1	TRBJ2-7	CASSFYPGGYEQYF
TRBV4-2	TRBJ1-2	CASSRTGGRDGYTF
TRBV5-1	TRBJ1-6	CASGSGTYNSPLHF